This T cell receptor (beta chain) was obtained from a study of technical replicates of blood from several donors. Method: immunoSEQ multiplex PCR; TCRdb's copy keeps in-frame clones and lacks some. The sample has 55,000 to 75,000 clones; around 95% are singletons. J gave up 3 bases and V 8 bases, and 12 bases lay outside the gene matches. The CDR3 has 16 amino acids. In germline, CDR1 is SGHVS, CDR2 FNYEAQ. The TCR originated in a human donor in good health. The sequencing input was T cells isolated from PBMCs. The chain joins TRBV7-6 to TRBJ2-2; 7 bases are a match to TRBD2. The CDR3 loop reads CASSVKAGLYTGELFF. CDR3 nucleotide sequence: TGTGCCAGCTCTGTGAAAGCGGGGCTATACACCGGGGAGCTGTTTTTT.